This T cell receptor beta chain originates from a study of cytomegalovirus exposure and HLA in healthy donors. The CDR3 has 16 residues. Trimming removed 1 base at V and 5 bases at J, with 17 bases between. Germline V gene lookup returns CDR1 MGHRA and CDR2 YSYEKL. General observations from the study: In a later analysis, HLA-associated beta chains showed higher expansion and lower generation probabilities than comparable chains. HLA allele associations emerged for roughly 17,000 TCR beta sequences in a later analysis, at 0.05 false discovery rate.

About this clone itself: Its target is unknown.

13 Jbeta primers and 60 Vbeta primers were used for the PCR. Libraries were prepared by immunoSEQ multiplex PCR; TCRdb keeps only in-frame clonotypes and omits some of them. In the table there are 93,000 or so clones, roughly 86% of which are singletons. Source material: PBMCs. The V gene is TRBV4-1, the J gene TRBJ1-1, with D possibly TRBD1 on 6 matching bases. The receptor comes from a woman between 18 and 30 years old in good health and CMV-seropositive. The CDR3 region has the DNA TGCGCCAGCAGCCAAGGGGCAGGGGTTGATAGGACTGAAGCTTTCTTT. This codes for CASSQGAGVDRTEAFF.